The present T cell receptor (beta chain) was sequenced within a study of shared clonotypes between healthy human individuals. Points from the study as a whole: Non-shared clonotypes had lower generation probabilities than clonotypes shared by all four sorted-subset donors.

Deletions cut 7 bases from V and 9 bases from J, with 10 bases between. This CDR3 has 11 amino acids. Germline CDR1 and CDR2: SNHLY and FYNNEI. CD4+ cells underwent separation, giving CD45RA+ naive and CD45RA-negative memory subsets. In its sample, this clone was seen once. The antigen remains unidentified. The authors distributed each subset's genomic DNA evenly over several immunoSEQ plates. TCRdb keeps only in-frame clones here, not all; method: immunoSEQ multiplex PCR. The sample contains roughly 640,000 clones, about 97% of which appear only once. This receptor was taken from a woman in her 30s in good health. V usage is TRBV2 and J usage is TRBJ2-1; no clear D. Sequencing was carried out using naive CD4+ T cells sorted from blood. Subset of the sample: CD45RA+ positively selected. The CDR3 DNA is TGTGCCAGCACGGTAGCCACTGAGCAGTTCTTC. Translation: CASTVATEQFF.